A single sample gave rise to the 26 T cell receptor beta chains below, sequenced in a study of T cells after yellow fever vaccination. TCRdb itself ran the 5' RACE reads through MiXCR, one entry per CDR3 protein. The profile covers more than 95,000 distinct CDR3 sequences, with 6.5% to 8% appearing a single time and 2% to 3% taken by the ten largest. This specimen consisted of CD4+ T cells sorted from PBMCs, obtained more than 8 days after the first yellow fever vaccination. The receptors derive from a man younger than 35 who received the YFV17D yellow fever vaccine.

This clonotype was seen ten or more times. The chain combines TRBV5-1 with TRBJ2-3, with D possibly being TRBD2 (6 bases). This CDR3 is 12 amino acids long. Germline V gene sequence: CDR1 SGHRS, CDR2 YFSETQ. The V end lost 10 bases, the J end lost 4 bases, and 13 bases lay between the germline ends. The CDR3 here is CARRRVPDTQYF. DNA of the CDR3: TGCGCCCGGAGGAGGGTCCCAGATACGCAGTATTTT.

In its sample, this clonotype was seen many times. The chain links TRBV7-2 to TRBJ1-5; no clear D gene. CDR1 is SGHTA and CDR2 is FQGNSA in the germline V gene. The CDR3 contains 15 residues. Trimming left V 5 bases short and J 0 bases short, with 11 bases between. The CDR3 DNA reads TGTGCCAGCAGCCCCGAGTCCGGTAGCAATCAGCCCCAGCATTTT. Protein: CASSPESGSNQPQHF.

To note about this clonotype: This may arise from a read error, as a much more abundant clone is one base away. The V and J genes are TRBV18 and TRBJ2-7, with TRBD1 identical over 8 bases. Germline values: CDR1 KGHSH, CDR2 LQKENI. The CDR3 extends over 15 amino acids. With V trimmed by 3 bases and J by 2 bases, 6 bases remained unmatched. The CDR3: CASSPSQGDPYEQYF. The CDR3 DNA reads as TGTGCCAGCTCACCGTCACAGGGGGACCCCTACGAGCAGTACTTC.

This chain joins TRBV11-2 and TRBJ2-7; tentative D call: TRBD1 (5 bases). Trimming shortened V by 5 bases and J by 0 bases, and 17 bases separated the two germline ends. Germline CDR1 SGHAT, CDR2 FQNNGV. The CDR3 extends over 16 amino acids. CDR3 amino acids: CASSRAGAAFSYEQYF. CDR3 DNA: TGTGCCAGCAGCAGGGCTGGGGCAGCTTTCTCCTACGAGCAGTACTTC.

By sample fraction, this clonotype is medium-sized. The chain recombines TRBV7-2 with TRBJ2-3; D not certain. This CDR3 comprises 12 residues. Trimming left V 3 bases short and J 5 bases short, with 6 bases between. In germline, CDR1 is SGHTA, CDR2 FQGNSA. The CDR3 DNA sequence: TGTGCCAGCAGCTTCCTAAGAGATACGCAGTATTTT. It is translated as CASSFLRDTQYF.

This clonotype was seen repeatedly, ten times or more. The rearrangement joins TRBV12-3 or TRBV12-4 to TRBJ1-2; tentatively, D is TRBD1 (5 bases). The CDR3 has 14 amino acids. Trimming took off 2 bases at V and 2 bases at J, with 9 bases between the two ends. CDR3 bases: TGTGCCAGCAGTTTAACCAGGGCGAACTATGGCTACACCTTC. This translates into CASSLTRANYGYTF.

This clonotype was seen many times. The rearrangement joins TRBV12-3 or TRBV12-4 to TRBJ2-3; D is undetermined. This CDR3 contains 14 residues. Trimming shortened V by 7 bases and J by 2 bases, and 13 bases separated the two germline ends. The CDR3 sequence is CASTNYGSTDTQYF. The CDR3 DNA sequence: TGTGCCAGCACCAATTATGGGTCCACAGATACGCAGTATTTT.

This clonotype was seen many times. The V call is TRBV5-6, the J call TRBJ2-4; D not resolved. Per the germline V gene, CDR1 is SGHDT and CDR2 is YYEEEE. Trimming left V 2 bases short and J 2 bases short, with 8 bases between. The CDR3 contains 14 residues. The CDR3 nucleotides are TGTGCCAGCAGCTTACCGTCTACCAAAAACATTCAGTACTTC. Residues: CASSLPSTKNIQYF.

The chain is built from TRBV5-1 and TRBJ2-5; D is perhaps TRBD2 (5 bases). V was trimmed by 4 bases and J by 5 bases, leaving 15 bases between them. Germline V gene lookup returns CDR1 SGHRS and CDR2 YFSETQ. There are 14 residues in the CDR3. In nucleotides, the CDR3 is TGCGCCAGCAGCCCGGGATTCAGTGCCGAGACCCAGTACTTC. Its translation: CASSPGFSAETQYF.

As concerns this clonotype: This sequence may be a read error, since a much larger clone differs from it by one base. The CDR3 is CATSDGTSVGYTQYF. The CDR3 DNA follows: TGTGCCACCAGTGATGGGACTAGCGTGGGCTATACGCAGTATTTT. The rearrangement uses TRBV24-1 and TRBJ2-3; 10 nucleotides align to TRBD2. J was trimmed by 7 bases and V by 3 bases; bases with no gene match: 6. The germline CDR1 and CDR2 sequences are KGHDR and SFDVKD. The CDR3 sequence is 15 residues long.

This clonotype was counted many times. V is TRBV20-1 and J is TRBJ2-3; D is uncertain. The V gene lost 6 bases and the J gene lost 0 bases, with 16 bases spanning the gap. Per germline, CDR1 DFQATT and CDR2 SNEGSKA (reference sequence). The CDR3 is 15 residues long. CDR3 bases: TGCAGTGCCTGGGATGCGGCTCGGAGCACAGATACGCAGTATTTT. This codes for CSAWDAARSTDTQYF.

V usage is TRBV7-2 and J usage is TRBJ2-7, with 9 bases matching TRBD2. The CDR3 totals 16 residues. Germline V gene lookup returns CDR1 SGHTA and CDR2 FQGNSA. V shed 5 bases, J shed 0 bases, and the junction held 8 bases outside the gene matches. In DNA, the CDR3 is TGTGCCAGCAGCCCGACGGGACTAGCAACCTCCTACGAGCAGTACTTC. Translated: CASSPTGLATSYEQYF.

This clonotype came up a few times. This rearrangement joins TRBV21-1 to TRBJ1-5; TRBD1 is the table's D call and was not checked against the DNA. TRBV21-1 is a listed pseudogene. The CDR3 runs to 18 residues. The CDR3 loop reads CASSKRIRGWEGNQPQHF. The CDR3 region has the DNA TGTGCCAGCAGCAAACGTATAAGGGGATGGGAAGGCAATCAGCCCCAGCATTTT.

The table lists this clonotype with many counts. The CDR3 bases are TGTGCCAGCAGCAATCAGGGGGTAGGAGGCTACACCTTC. Translation gives CASSNQGVGGYTF. The rearrangement links TRBV7-9 to TRBJ1-2; 7 bases match TRBD1. With V trimmed by 5 bases and J by 8 bases, 8 bases remained unmatched. In germline, CDR1 is SEHNR, CDR2 FQNEAQ (reference sequence). The CDR3 covers 13 residues.

This clonotype was picked up a small number of times. The chain combines TRBV9 with TRBJ2-6; 9 nucleotides match TRBD1. The length of the CDR3 is 19 residues. Unmatched junction bases numbered 7, after V lost 0 bases and J lost 0 bases. Germline V lookup: CDR1 SGDLS, CDR2 YYNGEE. DNA for the CDR3: TGTGCCAGCAGCGTAGAGCCGGACAGGGGTTACTCTGGGGCCAACGTCCTGACTTTC. The encoded protein is CASSVEPDRGYSGANVLTF.

About this clonotype: The junction and the germline gene differ at one end; a read error may be behind it. This chain connects TRBV18 to TRBJ2-3, with D unclear. The length of the CDR3 is 12 residues. In germline, CDR1 is KGHSH, CDR2 LQKENI. As DNA, the CDR3 is TGTACCAGCTCACCTAACACAGATACGCAGTATTTT. Amino acid sequence: CTSSPNTDTQYF.

This clonotype has a count of ten or more. The chain recombines TRBV5-1 with TRBJ2-7; TRBD2 agrees at 8 bases. V shed 3 bases and J 2 bases; nucleotides not matched to a gene: 4. CDR3 size: 14 residues. CDR1 and CDR2 from the germline V gene are SGHRS and YFSETQ. The DNA of the CDR3 is TGCGCCAGCAGCTCCGGCGGGGGGACCTACGAGCAGTACTTC. Encoded protein: CASSSGGGTYEQYF.

This clonotype was observed at least ten times. The rearrangement joins TRBV6-5 to TRBJ1-1; tentatively, D is TRBD1 (6 bases). This CDR3 is built from 14 residues. Germline V gene sequence: CDR1 MNHEY, CDR2 SVGAGI. V was pared by 2 bases and J by 4 bases, with 11 bases between. CDR3 DNA sequence: TGTGCCAGCAGTTACGTAATAGGGGGCACTGAAGCTTTCTTT. Protein: CASSYVIGGTEAFF.

In its sample, this clonotype was seen many times. The rearrangement joins TRBV20-1 to TRBJ2-5; perhaps TRBD2 as D (5 bases). This CDR3 contains 14 residues. From germline, CDR1 is DFQATT and CDR2 SNEGSKA (reference sequence). Trimming removed 4 bases from V and 1 base from J, with 13 bases in between. CDR3 protein: CSATEGLGQETQYF. In nucleotides, the CDR3 is TGCAGTGCTACCGAGGGTTTGGGCCAAGAGACCCAGTACTTC.

This clonotype has ten or more counts. The rearrangement uses TRBV18 and TRBJ2-1; the D is unclear. This CDR3 spans 16 amino acids. V was clipped by 5 bases and J by 0 bases, with 14 bases between them. Germline CDR1 is KGHSH and CDR2 is LQKENI. The CDR3 reads CASSTIPESSYNEQFF. The CDR3 DNA reads TGTGCCAGCTCAACAATCCCAGAGAGCTCCTACAATGAGCAGTTCTTC.

This clonotype was observed many times. At one of its ends the junction is not consistent with the germline gene, which may arise from a read error. V gene TRBV4-1 combines with J gene TRBJ1-1; D unclear. The germline V gene has CDR1 MGHRA and CDR2 YSYEKL. The CDR3 is made up of 15 amino acids. CDR3 region: CASSQGRPMNTEAFF. DNA for the CDR3: TGCGCCAGCAGTCAAGGACGGCCTATGAACACTGAAGCTTTCTTT.

This clonotype was recorded many times. The rearrangement links TRBV3-1 to TRBJ2-4; D remains ambiguous. Per germline, CDR1 LGHDT and CDR2 YNNKEL (reference sequence). CDR3 length equals 14 residues. Between the trimmed V and J ends, which lost 5 bases and 7 bases, there was a span of 15 bases. The CDR3 DNA reads as TGTGCCAGCAGCAACCACCAGTCTAGGAACATTCAGTACTTC. The encoded protein is CASSNHQSRNIQYF.

This clonotype came up many times. The rearrangement joins TRBV19 to TRBJ2-2; 9 bases fit TRBD1. V gave up 9 bases and J gave up 4 bases; unmatched junction bases: 6. In germline, CDR1 is LNHDA, CDR2 SQIVND (reference sequence). This CDR3 spans 14 amino acids. The CDR3 coding sequence is TGTGCCAGCGGGGGACAGGGCGGCACCGGGGAGCTGTTTTTT. Protein: CASGGQGGTGELFF.

This clonotype has at least ten counts. The chain joins TRBV7-2 to TRBJ1-1; no reliable D call. Germline CDR1 SGHTA, CDR2 FQGNSA. Trimming took 2 bases from V and 1 from J, leaving 11 bases between them. This CDR3 is built from 15 residues. The CDR3 DNA is TGTGCCAGCAGCTTATCGGTGGATAGGAACACTGAAGCTTTCTTT. Residues: CASSLSVDRNTEAFF.

CDR3 protein: CSARVPSGGNEQFF. The CDR3 nucleotides are TGCAGTGCTAGAGTTCCTAGCGGGGGGAATGAGCAGTTCTTC. This chain joins TRBV20-1 and TRBJ2-1; 11 nucleotides agree with TRBD2. The CDR3 runs 14 residues. Germline assignment: CDR1 DFQATT and CDR2 SNEGSKA (reference sequence). Unmatched junction bases numbered 3, after V lost 1 base and J lost 7 bases.

Ten or more counts support this clonotype. The V gene is TRBV14, the J gene TRBJ2-4; 8 positions match TRBD1. Germline V gives CDR1 SGHDN, CDR2 FVKESK. This CDR3 comprises 14 residues. The trim removed 3 bases at V and 4 bases at J, leaving 2 bases unmatched. The CDR3 loop reads CASSHTGGKNIQYF. For the CDR3, the DNA is TGTGCCAGCAGCCATACAGGGGGTAAAAACATTCAGTACTTC.